This T cell receptor beta chain was identified during a study of radiotherapy plus CTLA-4 blockade in lung cancer. Points from the study as a whole: In blood, after radiotherapy plus ipilimumab, tumor-derived TCR clones expanded.

On this clone: Antigen specificity is unknown.

CDR3 length: 17 residues. V was trimmed by 0 bases and J by 2 bases, leaving 17 bases between them. CDR1 and CDR2 (germline): SGHAT, FQNNGV. The assay was immunoSEQ multiplex PCR, and TCRdb's table has in-frame clones only and misses some. Of 35,000 to 55,000 clones listed, more than 70% are singletons. The specimen was peripheral blood, collected from a patient treated with radiotherapy plus ipilimumab. The chain carries TRBV11-2 and TRBJ2-7, with D perhaps TRBD1 (6 bases). The clonotype comes from a human donor with non-small cell lung cancer whose response to radiotherapy plus ipilimumab could not be evaluated. CDR3 coding DNA: TGTGCCAGCAGCTTAGATCGGTCGGTCAGGGGTGCCTACGAGCAGTACTTC. Residues: CASSLDRSVRGAYEQYF.